What follows are 6 T cell receptor beta chains derived from one specimen sequenced in a study of T cells in Graves' hyperthyroidism and ophthalmopathy. It was RNA transcripts that yielded the amplified TCR beta CDR3 regions. First-round RT-PCR with HTBI primers amplified the TCR CDR3 region. TCRdb used MiXCR to reprocess the multiplex PCR reads, holding one entry per CDR3 protein. The data show about 290,000 distinct CDR3 sequences, with around 15% seen just once and over 30% held by the top ten. Sequences were obtained from blood. The receptors come from a woman in her 50s with Graves' hyperthyroidism that later progressed to Graves' ophthalmopathy.

In its sample, this clonotype was seen many times. V gene TRBV5-1 combines with J gene TRBJ1-2; no definite D call. V lost 1 base and J lost 4, with 11 bases in between. The CDR3 spans 14 residues. CDR1 SGHRS and CDR2 YFSETQ come from the germline V gene. In nucleotides, the CDR3 is TGCGCCAGCAGCTTGTCCGGGAGAGGCTATGGCTACACCTTC. This codes for CASSLSGRGYGYTF. Together with reference TRBV5-1 and TRBJ1-2, the CDR3 gives the full variable domain: KAGVTQTPRYLIKTRGQQVTLSCSPISGHRSVSWYQQTPGQGLQFLFEYFSETQRNKGNFPGRFSGRQFSNSRSEMNVSTLELGDSALYLCASSLSGRGYGYTFGSGTRLTVV.

This clonotype was detected ten times or more. The CDR3 DNA reads TGTGCCAGCAGTCCCGGGGGGGTTTTCTACGAGCAGTACTTC. It encodes CASSPGGVFYEQYF. V is TRBV6-1 and J is TRBJ2-7, with 8 positions matching TRBD2. J was trimmed by 3 bases and V by 5 bases; bases with no gene match: 6. Germline V CDR1 and CDR2: MNHNS, SASEGT. The CDR3 length is 14 residues.

This clonotype was detected ten times or more. The V gene is TRBV20-1, the J gene TRBJ2-7; 11 positions match TRBD1. This CDR3 is 13 amino acids long. The germline gives CDR1 DFQATT, CDR2 SNEGSKA (reference sequence). J lost 1 base, V lost 7 bases, and 3 bases had no gene match. CDR3 protein: CSVGTGGSYEQYF. CDR3 sequence (DNA): TGCAGTGTTGGGACAGGGGGATCCTACGAGCAGTACTTC.

The genes are TRBV12-3 or TRBV12-4 and TRBJ1-3, with TRBD1 matching over 7 bases. Trimming cost V 7 bases and J 2 bases; bases outside gene matches: 26. The CDR3 contains 21 residues. The CDR3 protein is CASIIELGDRVPPLAGNTIYF. For the CDR3, the DNA is TGTGCCAGCATCATCGAATTGGGCGACAGGGTCCCCCCCCTAGCTGGAAACACCATATATTTT.

This clonotype was detected many times. The rearrangement links TRBV6-2 or TRBV6-3 to TRBJ2-1; D may match TRBD1 or TRBD2 (6 bases each). The CDR3 loop spans 15 amino acids. Trimming removed 4 bases at V and 5 bases at J, with 15 bases between. The germline V gene has CDR1 MNHEY and CDR2 SVGEGT. CDR3: CASSFGGGLNNEQFF. The CDR3 bases are TGTGCCAGCAGTTTCGGAGGGGGATTGAACAATGAGCAGTTCTTC.

This clonotype was detected ten times or more. The chain carries TRBV6-1 and TRBJ2-1; D is undetermined. The CDR3 runs to 16 residues. The germline V and J ends were trimmed by 2 bases and 6 bases, with 17 bases remaining between them. Germline V gene data show CDR1 as MNHNS and CDR2 as SASEGT. In DNA, the CDR3 is TGTGCCAGCAGTGAAATATGGAGCCAACCGCGCAATGAGCAGTTCTTC. Its protein product is CASSEIWSQPRNEQFF.